This TCR beta chain was obtained from a study of blood T cell repertoires in COVID-19 (TCRdb year 2020). A note on the overall study: Collaborator samples came from the United States, Italy and Spain and covered acute and convalescent phases of COVID-19. The material from the prospective study consisted of cDNA or gDNA derived from T cells, B-cell-depleted T cells, or PBMCs. The dataset comprised deeply sampled blood TCRbeta repertoires from subjects exposed to, actively infected with, or recovered from COVID-19. The repertoires were released in a freely available public database meant as a resource for research on the immune response to SARS-CoV-2. The samples were drawn from two sources: the first 160 participants of the ongoing ImmuneRACE study, and fewer than 1,500 subjects contributed by 6 global collaborators. The sample metadata nearly always contained a de-identified subject ID, COVID-19 status, age in years and sex. HLA class I and class II types, where available, came from metadata supplied by the sample provider rather than from assay-based typing. Study-level results and caveats: The amount of clinical and demographic metadata varied by source and participant and was provided uncurated.

This clone was seen a single time. Its recognized antigen is unknown. Nothing much larger sits one base from this clone, and base qualities are not available. The collaborating institutions used their own protocols to collect whole blood in K2EDTA tubes. For TCRbeta analysis, collaborator samples were shipped as frozen whole blood, as isolated PBMCs, or as DNA extracted from either sample type. TCRbeta CDR3 regions were amplified from genomic DNA using the immunoSEQ Assay, a bias-controlled multiplex PCR. Per the original workflow: Within the assay, amplification of reference gene primers was used to estimate how many nucleated cells each sample contained. To quantify the absolute abundance of each unique TCRbeta CDR3 rearrangement, sequence reads were collapsed and filtered. For each sample, productive Simpson clonality was calculated as the square root of Simpson's diversity index over productive rearrangements. The table comes from immuneACCESS by way of TCRdb, which keeps in-frame sequences with V and J called. Part of the clones is missing from these tables; in studies checked, under half for an unresolved V gene and the rest for unknown reasons. D and trimming were read from the DNA, whereas the V and J calls and clone size are those reported in that table. Present in this sample are around 300,000 clones, 88% of which were seen just once. The leading ten clones occupy less than 10% of the sample.

The CDR3 goes from the cysteine to the phenylalanine over 16 residues. The only DNA kept is the CDR3, 48 bases in frame from the first base. Sample: peripheral blood. The rearrangement joined TRBV21-1 to TRBJ1-5; the table's D call TRBD1 went unverified against the DNA. TRBV21-1 is a recognized pseudogene. The receptor's source is a man younger than 30 with active or convalescent COVID-19. The DNA sequence is given as TGTGCCAGCAGCAAAGTGAGGACAGAATACAATCAGCCCCAGCATTTT. Its protein product is CASSKVRTEYNQPQHF.